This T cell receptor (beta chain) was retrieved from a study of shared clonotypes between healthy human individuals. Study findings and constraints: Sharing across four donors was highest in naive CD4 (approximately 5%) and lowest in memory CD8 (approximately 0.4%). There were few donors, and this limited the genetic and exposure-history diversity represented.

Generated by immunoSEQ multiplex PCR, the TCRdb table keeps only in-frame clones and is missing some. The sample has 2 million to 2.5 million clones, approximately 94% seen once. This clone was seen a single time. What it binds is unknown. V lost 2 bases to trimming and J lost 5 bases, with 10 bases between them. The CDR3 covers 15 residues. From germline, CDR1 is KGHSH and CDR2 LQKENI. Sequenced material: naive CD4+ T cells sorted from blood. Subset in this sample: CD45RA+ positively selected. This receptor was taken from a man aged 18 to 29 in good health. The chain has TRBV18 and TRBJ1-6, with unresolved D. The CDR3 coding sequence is TGTGCCAGCTCACCAAAAAGGATTAATAATTCACCCCTCCACTTT. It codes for CASSPKRINNSPLHF. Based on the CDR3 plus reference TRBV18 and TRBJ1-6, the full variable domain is NAGVMQNPRHLVRRRGQEARLRCSPMKGHSHVYWYRQLPEEGLKFMVYLQKENIIDESGMPKERFSAEFPKEGPSILRIQQVVRGDSAAYFCASSPKRINNSPLHFGNGTRLTVT.